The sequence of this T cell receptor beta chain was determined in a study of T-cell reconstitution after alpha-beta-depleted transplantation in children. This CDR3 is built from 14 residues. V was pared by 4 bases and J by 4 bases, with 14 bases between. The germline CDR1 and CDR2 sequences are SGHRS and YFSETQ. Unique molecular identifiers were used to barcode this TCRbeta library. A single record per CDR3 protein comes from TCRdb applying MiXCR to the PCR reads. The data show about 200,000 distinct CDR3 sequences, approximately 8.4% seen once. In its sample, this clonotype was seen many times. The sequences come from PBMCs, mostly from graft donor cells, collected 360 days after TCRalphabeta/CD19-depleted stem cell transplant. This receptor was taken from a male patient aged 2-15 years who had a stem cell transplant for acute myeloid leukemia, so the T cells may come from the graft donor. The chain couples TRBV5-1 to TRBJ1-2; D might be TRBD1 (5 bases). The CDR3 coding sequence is TGCGCCAGCAGCCCCCAGGGCAGGGCCTATGGCTACACCTTC. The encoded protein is CASSPQGRAYGYTF.